The TCR beta chain under discussion was sequenced for a study of technical replicates of blood from a few donors. This clone came up once. The CDR3 extends over 13 amino acids. The germline V and J ends were trimmed by 3 bases and 7 bases, with 10 bases remaining between them. Germline values: CDR1 MNHEY, CDR2 SMNVEV (reference sequence). Only in-frame clones appear in the TCRdb table, and some are missing; sequencing was by immunoSEQ multiplex PCR. Here the sample spans tens of thousands of clones, 85% to 95% being singletons. Sequenced material: T cells isolated from PBMCs. The rearrangement links TRBV27 to TRBJ2-1; D perhaps matches TRBD2 (6 bases). The TCR was taken from a human donor in good health. DNA of the CDR3: TGTGCCAGCAGTTTGGGTGGAGGGAATGAGCAGTTCTTC. It specifies CASSLGGGNEQFF.